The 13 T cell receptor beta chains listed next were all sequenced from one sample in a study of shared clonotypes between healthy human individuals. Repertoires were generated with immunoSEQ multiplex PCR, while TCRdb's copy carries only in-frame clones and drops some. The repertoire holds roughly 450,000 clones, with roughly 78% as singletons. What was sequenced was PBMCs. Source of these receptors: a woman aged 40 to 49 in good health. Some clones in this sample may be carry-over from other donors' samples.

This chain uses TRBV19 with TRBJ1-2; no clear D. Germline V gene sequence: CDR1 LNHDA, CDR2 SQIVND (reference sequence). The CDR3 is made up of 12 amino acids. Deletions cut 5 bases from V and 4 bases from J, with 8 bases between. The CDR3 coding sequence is TGTGCCAGTAGTTGGGATTTCTATGGCTACACCTTC. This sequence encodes CASSWDFYGYTF. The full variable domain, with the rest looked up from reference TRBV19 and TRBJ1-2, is DGGITQSPKYLFRKEGQNVTLSCEQNLNHDAMYWYRQDPGQGLRLIYYSQIVNDFQKGDIAEGYSVSREKKESFPLTVTSAQKNPTAFYLCASSWDFYGYTFGSGTRLTVV.

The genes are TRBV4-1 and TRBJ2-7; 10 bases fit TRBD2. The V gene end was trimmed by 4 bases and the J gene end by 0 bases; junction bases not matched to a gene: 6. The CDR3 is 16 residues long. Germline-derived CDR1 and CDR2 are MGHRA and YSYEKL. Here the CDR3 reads CASSLGLASSSYEQYF. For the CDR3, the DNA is TGCGCCAGCAGCCTGGGACTAGCGTCAAGCTCCTACGAGCAGTACTTC.

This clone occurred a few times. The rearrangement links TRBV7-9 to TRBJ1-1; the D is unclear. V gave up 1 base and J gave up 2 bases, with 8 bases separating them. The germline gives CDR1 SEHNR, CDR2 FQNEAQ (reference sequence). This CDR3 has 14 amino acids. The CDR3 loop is CASSLDLTNTEAFF. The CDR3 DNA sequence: TGTGCCAGCAGCTTAGATCTGACTAACACTGAAGCTTTCTTT. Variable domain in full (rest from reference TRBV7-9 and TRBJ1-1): DTGVSQNPRHKITKRGQNVTFRCDPISEHNRLYWYRQTLGQGPEFLTYFQNEAQLEKSRLLSDRFSAERPKGSFSTLEIQRTEQGDSAMYLCASSLDLTNTEAFFGQGTRLTVV.

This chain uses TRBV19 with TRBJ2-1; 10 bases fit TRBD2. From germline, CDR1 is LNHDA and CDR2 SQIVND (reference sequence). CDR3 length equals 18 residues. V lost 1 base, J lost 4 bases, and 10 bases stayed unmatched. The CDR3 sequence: CASSIGWASGGAYNEQFF. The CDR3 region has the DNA TGTGCCAGTAGTATAGGGTGGGCTAGCGGGGGAGCTTACAATGAGCAGTTCTTC.

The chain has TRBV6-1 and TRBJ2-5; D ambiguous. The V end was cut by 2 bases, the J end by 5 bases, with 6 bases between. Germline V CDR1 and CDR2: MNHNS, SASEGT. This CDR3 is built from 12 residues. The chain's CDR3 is CASSETRETQYF. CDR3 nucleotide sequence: TGTGCCAGCAGTGAAACGAGGGAGACCCAGTACTTC.

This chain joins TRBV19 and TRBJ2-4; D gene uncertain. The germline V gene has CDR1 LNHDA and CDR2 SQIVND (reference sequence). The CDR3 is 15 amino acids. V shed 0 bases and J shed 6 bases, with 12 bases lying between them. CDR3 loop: CASSIDLSLLNIQYF. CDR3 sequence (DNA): TGTGCCAGTAGTATAGATCTTTCGTTACTAAACATTCAGTACTTC.

CDR3 amino acids: CSGQTGRGDYEQYF. For the CDR3, the DNA is TGCAGCGGGCAAACTGGCAGGGGGGACTACGAGCAGTACTTC. The J gene is TRBJ2-7, the V gene TRBV29-1; D is perhaps TRBD1 (7 bases). Germline V lookup: CDR1 SQVTM, CDR2 ANQGSEA. CDR3 length: 14 amino acids. Trimming took off 7 bases at V and 3 bases at J, with 19 bases between the two ends.

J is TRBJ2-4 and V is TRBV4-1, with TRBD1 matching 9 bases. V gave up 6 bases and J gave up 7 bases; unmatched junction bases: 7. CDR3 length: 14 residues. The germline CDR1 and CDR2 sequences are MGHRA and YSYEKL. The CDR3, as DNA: TGCGCCAGCAGTATACAGGGGGCAAATAACATTCAGTACTTC. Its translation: CASSIQGANNIQYF.

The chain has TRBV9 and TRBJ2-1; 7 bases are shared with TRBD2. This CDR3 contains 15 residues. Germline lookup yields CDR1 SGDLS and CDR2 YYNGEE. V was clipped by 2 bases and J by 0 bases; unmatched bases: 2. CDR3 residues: CASSVTSSSYNEQFF. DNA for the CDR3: TGTGCCAGCAGCGTGACTAGCAGCTCCTACAATGAGCAGTTCTTC.

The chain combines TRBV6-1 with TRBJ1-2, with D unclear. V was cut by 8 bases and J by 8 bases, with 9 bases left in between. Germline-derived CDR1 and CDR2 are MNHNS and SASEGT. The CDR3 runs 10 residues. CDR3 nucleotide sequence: TGTGCCAGCGGAGGGAGGGGCTACACCTTC. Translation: CASGGRGYTF.

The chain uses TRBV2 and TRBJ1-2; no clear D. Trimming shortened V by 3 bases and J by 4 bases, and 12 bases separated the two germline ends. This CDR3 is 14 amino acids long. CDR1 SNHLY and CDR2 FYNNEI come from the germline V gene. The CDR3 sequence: CASSEGGRSYGYTF. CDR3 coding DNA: TGTGCCAGCAGTGAGGGAGGACGGTCCTATGGCTACACCTTC.

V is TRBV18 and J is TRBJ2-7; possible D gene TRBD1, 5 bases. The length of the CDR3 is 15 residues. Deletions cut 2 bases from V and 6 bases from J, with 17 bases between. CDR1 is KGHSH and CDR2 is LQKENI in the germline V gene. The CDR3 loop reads CASSPSQGIMGEQYF. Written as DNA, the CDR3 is TGTGCCAGCTCACCAAGCCAGGGAATAATGGGCGAGCAGTACTTC.

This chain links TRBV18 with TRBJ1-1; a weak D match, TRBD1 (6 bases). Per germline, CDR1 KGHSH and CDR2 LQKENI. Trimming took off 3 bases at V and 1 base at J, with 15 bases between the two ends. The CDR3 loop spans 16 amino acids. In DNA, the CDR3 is TGTGCCAGCTCACCGCTAACCGGGACACGGAACACTGAAGCTTTCTTT. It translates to CASSPLTGTRNTEAFF. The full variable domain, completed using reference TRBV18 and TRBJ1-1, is NAGVMQNPRHLVRRRGQEARLRCSPMKGHSHVYWYRQLPEEGLKFMVYLQKENIIDESGMPKERFSAEFPKEGPSILRIQQVVRGDSAAYFCASSPLTGTRNTEAFFGQGTRLTVV.